Following are 27 T cell receptor beta chains from one sample sequenced in a study of human T cells and chemical hapten exposure. Time point defined: patch test 1, 2 weeks after DPC sensitization. The treatment was: therapeutic diphenylcyclopropenone sensitization with weekly scalp DPC. Each CDR3 protein is one row after TCRdb ran MiXCR on the RACE reads. The sample contains fewer than 150,000 distinct CDR3 sequences, approximately 13% of which appear only once. The material was whole blood, obtained in connection with sensitization to the hapten diphenylcyclopropenone (DPC). All receptors come from a young man with alopecia areata. Some clones in this sample may be carry-over from other donors' samples.

This clonotype occurred a few times. The rearrangement uses TRBV4-3 and TRBJ2-2, with 9 bases identical to TRBD1. CDR1 and CDR2 (germline): LGHNA, YSLEER. The CDR3 has 15 amino acids. V was pared by 1 base and J by 7 bases, with 4 bases of the junction left unmatched. CDR3 sequence (DNA): TGCGCCAGCAGCCAAGGGACAGGGGTGATCGGGGAGCTGTTTTTT. Protein product: CASSQGTGVIGELFF.

The CDR3 region is CATETSEETQYF. In DNA form, the CDR3 reads TGCGCCACCGAGACTAGCGAAGAGACCCAGTACTTC. This sequence joins TRBV10-2 and TRBJ2-5, with 8 bases matching TRBD2. Germline V lookup: CDR1 WSHSY, CDR2 SAAADI. The V segment lost 10 bases and the J segment 3 bases; nucleotides outside the gene matches: 4. CDR3 length: 12 amino acids.

This clonotype was picked up a small number of times. The chain is built from TRBV6-6 and TRBJ2-7; perhaps TRBD1 as D (6 bases). The CDR3 runs 16 residues. Germline assignment: CDR1 MNHNY and CDR2 SVGAGI (reference sequence). Trimming took 6 bases from V and 3 from J, leaving 21 bases between them. In nucleotides, the CDR3 is TGTGCCAGCAGCCTAACAGGGAATGGGGTGATCTACGAGCAGTACTTC. It specifies CASSLTGNGVIYEQYF.

The table lists this clonotype with a few counts. V gene TRBV7-2 combines with J gene TRBJ2-1, with D perhaps being TRBD1 or TRBD2 (6 bases each). V was trimmed by 1 base and J by 8 bases, leaving 21 bases between them. CDR3 length: 17 residues. Germline values: CDR1 SGHTA, CDR2 FQGNSA. The CDR3 is CASSLGGARTVGHEQFF. As DNA, the CDR3 is TGTGCCAGCAGCTTAGGGGGGGCCAGAACCGTTGGCCATGAGCAGTTCTTC.

This clonotype has more than one count but fewer than ten. This CDR3 is CASSLTGASWAGELFF. In DNA, the CDR3 is TGTGCCAGCAGCTTGACTGGGGCCTCGTGGGCCGGGGAGCTGTTTTTT. The genes are TRBV7-8 and TRBJ2-2; possible D gene TRBD1, 5 bases. The length of the CDR3 is 16 residues. CDR1 SGHVS and CDR2 FQNEAQ come from the germline V gene. Trimming removed 3 bases from V and 6 bases from J, with 17 bases in between.

The sample holds a few counts of this clonotype. The chain joins TRBV4-3 to TRBJ2-5, with TRBD1 matching over 7 bases. V trimming: 4 bases; J trimming: 0 bases; junction bases outside the gene matches: 11. Germline CDR1 reads LGHNA; CDR2 reads YSLEER. CDR3 length: 17 residues. The CDR3 here is CASSLSVLQGYQETQYF. Written as DNA, the CDR3 is TGCGCCAGCAGCCTCTCGGTGTTACAGGGGTACCAAGAGACCCAGTACTTC.

J is TRBJ1-3 and V is TRBV7-6, with unresolved D. The CDR3 runs 16 residues. Germline CDR1 SGHVS, CDR2 FNYEAQ. With 0 bases removed from V and 2 bases from J, the gap between germline ends came to 11 bases. Here the CDR3 reads CASSLARPEAGNTIYF. CDR3 bases: TGTGCCAGCAGCTTAGCCCGTCCGGAAGCTGGAAACACCATATATTTT.

There are a few counts of this clonotype. The chain uses TRBV7-6 and TRBJ2-1; 11 bases match TRBD2. This CDR3 region has 18 residues. Trimming at V came to 2 bases and at J to 4 bases, leaving 10 bases not matched to a gene. Germline CDR1 and CDR2: SGHVS and FNYEAQ. CDR3 in amino acids: CASSLSLAGGIPYNEQFF. Written as DNA, the CDR3 is TGTGCCAGCAGCTTATCTCTAGCGGGGGGAATTCCGTACAATGAGCAGTTCTTC. The full variable domain, rest sourced from reference TRBV7-6 and TRBJ2-1, is GAGVSQSPRYKVTKRGQDVALRCDPISGHVSLYWYRQALGQGPEFLTYFNYEAQQDKSGLPNDRFSAERPEGSISTLTIQRTEQRDSAMYRCASSLSLAGGIPYNEQFFGPGTRLTVL.

The sample holds many counts of this clonotype. The V and J genes are TRBV4-3 and TRBJ1-4; TRBD1 is a possible D gene (6 bases). This CDR3 has 15 amino acids. V was clipped by 0 bases and J by 8 bases, with 13 bases between them. Germline lookup yields CDR1 LGHNA and CDR2 YSLEER. CDR3 DNA sequence: TGCGCCAGCAGCCAAGAACAGGGCCGGGGGGAAAAACTGTTTTTT. Protein: CASSQEQGRGEKLFF.

This clonotype was seen a few times. The chain's CDR3 is CASSLADRNTIYF. CDR3 bases: TGTGCCAGCAGCTTGGCAGACCGAAACACCATATATTTT. The rearrangement uses TRBV7-9 and TRBJ1-3, with D unclear. The germline gives CDR1 SEHNR, CDR2 FQNEAQ (reference sequence). The CDR3 runs 13 residues. Trimming stripped 3 bases from V and 5 bases from J, with 8 bases between.

This clonotype was seen only a few times. V is TRBV3-2 and J is TRBJ1-5. TRBV3-2 is noted as a pseudogene. The CDR3 totals 18 residues. The CDR3 loop is CASSQDRPEGSIVQPQHF. CDR3 nucleotides: TGTGCCAGCAGCCAAGATAGACCCGAGGGTAGCATTGTTCAGCCCCAGCATTTT.

This rearrangement joins TRBV12-3 or TRBV12-4 to TRBJ2-6; D not certain. This CDR3 comprises 17 residues. Trimming took off 3 bases at V and 0 bases at J, with 12 bases between the two ends. The DNA of the CDR3 is TGTGCCAGCAGTTTGGAAAAAACCAGCTCTGGGGCCAACGTCCTGACTTTC. This encodes CASSLEKTSSGANVLTF.

This clonotype was counted only a few times. The chain carries TRBV6-5 and TRBJ1-6; D gene ambiguous. The germline V gene encodes CDR1 MNHEY and CDR2 SVGAGI. The CDR3 has 10 amino acids. The CDR3 protein is CARGYSPLHF. Here the CDR3 DNA reads TGTGCTAGAGGTTATTCACCCCTCCACTTT.

This clonotype was observed many times. The rearrangement uses TRBV2 and TRBJ2-7; possible D gene TRBD1, 5 bases. The CDR3 covers 17 residues. V dropped 4 bases and J dropped 4 bases, with 23 bases sitting between them. Germline assignment: CDR1 SNHLY and CDR2 FYNNEI. CDR3 sequence: CASSGRGIGGDGYEQYF. The CDR3 nucleotides are TGTGCCAGCAGTGGAAGGGGCATAGGCGGAGATGGGTACGAGCAGTACTTC.

The chain's CDR3 is CASGSPDIQYF. CDR3 sequence (DNA): TGTGCTAGTGGTTCCCCCGACATTCAGTACTTC. The rearrangement links TRBV12-5 to TRBJ2-4; D not certain. Per the germline V gene, CDR1 is LGHNT and CDR2 is FRNRAP. Between the trimmed V and J ends, which lost 4 bases and 8 bases, there was a span of 6 bases. The CDR3 is made up of 11 amino acids.

This clonotype was observed a single time. This chain uses TRBV5-1 with TRBJ1-6; the D is unclear. Trimming took off 3 bases at V and 6 bases at J, with 13 bases between the two ends. Germline CDR1 is SGHRS and CDR2 is YFSETQ. CDR3 length equals 15 residues. The CDR3 loop reads CASSSEVTGNSPLHF. The CDR3 bases are TGCGCCAGCAGCTCAGAAGTAACCGGTAATTCACCCCTCCACTTT.

At least ten counts were recorded for this clonotype. The genes are TRBV3-1 and TRBJ1-4; TRBD1 might be the D (6 bases). The germline V gene has CDR1 LGHDT and CDR2 YNNKEL (reference sequence). V was cut by 0 bases and J by 3 bases, with 14 bases left in between. This CDR3 is 17 amino acids long. As DNA, the CDR3 is TGTGCCAGCAGCCAAGATCCCTGGACAGCAGCTAATGAAAAACTGTTTTTT. This gives the protein CASSQDPWTAANEKLFF.

This clonotype was seen many times. This chain links TRBV20-1 with TRBJ1-2; 12 positions agree with TRBD1. V was pared by 4 bases and J by 5 bases, with 5 bases of the junction left unmatched. There are 14 residues in the CDR3. Germline loops: CDR1 DFQATT, CDR2 SNEGSKA (reference sequence). The CDR3 sequence is CSAIGTGGSYGYTF. For the CDR3, the DNA is TGCAGTGCTATTGGGACAGGGGGCTCGTATGGCTACACCTTC.

The chain is built from TRBV20-1 and TRBJ2-5; D unclear. CDR1 DFQATT and CDR2 SNEGSKA come from the germline V gene (reference sequence). Trimming took 8 bases from V and 1 from J, leaving 5 bases between them. This CDR3 region has 10 residues. The CDR3 reads CSLGQETQYF. The CDR3 nucleotides are TGCAGTTTAGGCCAAGAGACCCAGTACTTC.

The chain combines TRBV15 with TRBJ2-5; D uncertain. V was shortened by 0 bases and J by 1 base, with 6 bases between the two germline ends. Looked up from germline, CDR1 is LNHNV and CDR2 is YYDKDF (reference sequence). The CDR3 totals 14 residues. The CDR3 here is CATSRDLFQETQYF. The CDR3 bases are TGTGCCACCAGCAGAGATCTATTCCAAGAGACCCAGTACTTC.

This clonotype was found a few times. The chain has TRBV29-1 and TRBJ1-2; tentative D call: TRBD1 (5 bases). Germline V gene data show CDR1 as SQVTM and CDR2 as ANQGSEA. V was shortened by 1 base and J by 6 bases, with 6 bases between the two germline ends. This CDR3 region has 11 residues. This CDR3 is CSVEGGNGYTF. In DNA form, the CDR3 reads TGCAGCGTTGAAGGGGGCAATGGCTACACCTTC.

This clonotype has a handful of counts. The rearrangement links TRBV7-2 to TRBJ1-5; 12 positions agree with TRBD1. This CDR3 contains 18 residues. V lost 5 bases to trimming and J lost 5 bases; unmatched junction nucleotides: 13. Germline assignment: CDR1 SGHTA and CDR2 FQGNSA. DNA of the CDR3: TGTGCCAGCAGCCTCCGGGACAGGGGGCGCGCGGTGGATCAGCCCCAGCATTTT. It codes for CASSLRDRGRAVDQPQHF.

This clonotype was counted only a few times. The rearrangement joins TRBV4-1 to TRBJ2-3, with D perhaps given as TRBD1 or TRBD2 (5 bases each). V dropped 4 bases and J dropped 5 bases, with 25 bases sitting between them. The CDR3 contains 18 residues. CDR1 is MGHRA, CDR2 YSYEKL, per germline. CDR3 residues: CASSPRFFRQGPEDTQYF. The DNA for the CDR3 is TGCGCCAGCAGCCCCCGCTTCTTCCGTCAGGGACCTGAAGATACGCAGTATTTT.

The chain employs TRBV5-1 and TRBJ2-3, with TRBD1 matching over 7 bases. The CDR3 is 15 residues long. Looked up from germline, CDR1 is SGHRS and CDR2 is YFSETQ. V lost 1 base and J lost 5; bases outside the gene matches: 7. The CDR3 region has the DNA TGCGCCAGCAGCTTGATGTCAGGGGGAGAAGATACGCAGTATTTT. Translated: CASSLMSGGEDTQYF.

The sample holds a few counts of this clonotype. This chain uses TRBV6-2 or TRBV6-3 with TRBJ2-1, with TRBD2 identical over 8 bases. The CDR3 consists of 14 residues. The V and J ends lost 8 bases and 5 bases, in that order; junction bases with no gene match: 8. The germline CDR1 and CDR2 sequences are MNHEY and SVGEGT. CDR3 region: CASRGGTYNNEQFF. The CDR3 DNA sequence: TGTGCCAGCCGCGGGGGGACCTATAACAATGAGCAGTTCTTC.

A few counts support this clonotype. The gene calls are TRBV7-3 and TRBJ2-1, with D uncertain. The germline V gene encodes CDR1 SGHTA and CDR2 FQGTGA. This CDR3 is built from 12 residues. Trimming removed 4 bases from V and 9 bases from J, with 10 bases in between. The CDR3 DNA follows: TGTGCCAGCAGCTCGGTCGGCGGTGAGCAGTTCTTC. It yields the protein CASSSVGGEQFF. The complete variable domain, with remaining parts taken from reference TRBV7-3 and TRBJ2-1, reads GAGVSQTPSNKVTEKGKYVELRCDPISGHTALYWYRQSLGQGPEFLIYFQGTGAADDSGLPNDRFFAVRPEGSVSTLKIQRTERGDSAVYLCASSSVGGEQFFGPGTRLTVL.

The DNA for the CDR3 is TGTGCCACCCGGACAGGGAACACTGAAGCTTTCTTT. Its protein is CATRTGNTEAFF. This sequence joins TRBV24-1 and TRBJ1-1; 7 nucleotides align to TRBD1. This CDR3 has 12 amino acids. The trim removed 9 bases at V and 1 base at J, leaving 1 base unmatched. Germline lookup yields CDR1 KGHDR and CDR2 SFDVKD.